This T cell receptor (beta chain) was found in a study of blood T cells in healthy people across ages. The study's findings and limits: No one knew whether donors had CMV, which possibly confounded expanded clonotype changes.

Per sample, a minimum of 6 million PBMCs were isolated. As regards this clonotype: The antigen is not known.

Together with a sample-barcoded 5' primer, a J-beta primer mix was included in a second PCR lasting 7 to 11 cycles. Via MiXCR, TCRdb re-called the 5' RACE reads, giving one row per CDR3 protein. Of about 800,000 distinct CDR3 sequences listed, roughly 64% are singletons. This CDR3 comprises 17 residues. V shed 6 bases and J shed 0 bases, with 23 bases lying between them. Germline lookup yields CDR1 SQVTM and CDR2 ANQGSEA. Sequenced: blood. The receptor comes from a man aged 25 to 40 in good health. This chain connects TRBV29-1 to TRBJ1-1; D not resolved. CDR3 protein: CSVWEVAEKTMNTEAFF. For the CDR3, the DNA is TGCAGCGTCTGGGAGGTCGCAGAGAAAACAATGAACACTGAAGCTTTCTTT.